These 7 T cell receptor beta chains originate from one sample sequenced in a study of shared clonotypes between healthy human individuals (dated by TCRdb to 2019 to 2021). Library preparation used the immunoSEQ multiplex PCR assay. Drawn from immuneACCESS, this table holds only the in-frame rearrangements with V and J called that TCRdb kept. Clones are partly lost; checked studies trace under half to an unresolved V gene and leave the rest unexplained. In all, the sample holds some 2.1 million clones, and 95% of those were seen once. The top ten hold roughly 0.13% of the sample. The source material was naive CD4+ T cells sorted from blood. The cell subset or site label on this specimen signifies: CD45RA+ positively selected. Every receptor here comes from a man aged 18 to 29 in good health.

This rearrangement joins TRBV9 to TRBJ2-5; 7 positions match TRBD2. Losses at the gene ends were 3 bases for V and 4 bases for J; bases not matched to a gene: 12. Germline CDR1 and CDR2: SGDLS and YYNGEE. The CDR3 length is 16 residues. DNA for the CDR3: TGTGCCAGCAGCGAGTGGGGCGGGAGCCCCCCAGAGACCCAGTACTTC. This codes for CASSEWGGSPPETQYF. The whole variable domain, remainder taken from reference TRBV9 and TRBJ2-5, is DSGVTQTPKHLITATGQRVTLRCSPRSGDLSVYWYQQSLDQGLQFLIQYYNGEERAKGNILERFSAQQFPDLHSELNLSSLELGDSALYFCASSEWGGSPPETQYFGPGTRLLVL.

The chain employs TRBV9 and TRBJ2-2; D gene unclear. CDR3 length: 14 residues. Trimming took off 0 bases at V and 4 bases at J, with 7 bases between the two ends. Germline-derived CDR1 and CDR2 are SGDLS and YYNGEE. CDR3 in amino acids: CASSVGGFTGELFF. The CDR3 bases are TGTGCCAGCAGCGTAGGTGGCTTCACCGGGGAGCTGTTTTTT.

The chain joins TRBV30 to TRBJ1-3; the match to TRBD1 covers 10 bases. The V and J ends lost 4 bases and 0 bases, in that order; junction bases with no gene match: 6. The CDR3 has 16 amino acids. Germline lookup yields CDR1 GTSNPN and CDR2 SVGIG (reference sequence). The CDR3 region is CAWNKGQGSSGNTIYF. For the CDR3, the DNA is TGTGCCTGGAATAAGGGACAGGGGAGCTCTGGAAACACCATATATTTT.

The rearrangement links TRBV6-5 to TRBJ1-5; D ambiguous. Deletions cut 1 base from V and 0 bases from J, with 10 bases between. Looked up from germline, CDR1 is MNHEY and CDR2 is SVGAGI. The CDR3 sequence is 16 residues long. This chain's CDR3 is CASSYFGPYSNQPQHF. The CDR3 region has the DNA TGTGCCAGCAGTTACTTCGGACCATATAGCAATCAGCCCCAGCATTTT.

J is TRBJ2-1 and V is TRBV6-6; the D is unclear. Germline V gene sequence: CDR1 MNHNY, CDR2 SVGAGI (reference sequence). The CDR3 length is 16 residues. V lost 5 bases and J lost 0, with 14 bases in between. In DNA form, the CDR3 reads TGTGCCAGCAGTAGGCATGGAGAGAGCTCCTACAATGAGCAGTTCTTC. It is translated as CASSRHGESSYNEQFF.

This chain uses TRBV2 with TRBJ1-4; D unclear. Trimming took 5 bases from V and 3 from J, leaving 4 bases between them. The CDR3 contains 12 residues. Germline loops: CDR1 SNHLY, CDR2 FYNNEI. The CDR3 spells CASSSSNEKLFF. The CDR3 DNA is TGTGCCAGCAGTTCGTCTAATGAAAAACTGTTTTTT.

The V and J genes are TRBV10-2 and TRBJ2-1; D is undetermined. CDR1 and CDR2 (germline): WSHSY, SAAADI. The CDR3 contains 11 residues. V gave up 1 base and J gave up 7 bases, with 2 bases separating them. In DNA form, the CDR3 reads TGCGCCAGCAGTGAGTGGAATGAGCAGTTCTTC. As protein: CASSEWNEQFF.